A selection of T cell receptor beta chains follows, all from one sample in a study of CD8+ T cells in alopecia areata. Generated by immunoSEQ multiplex PCR, the TCRdb table keeps only in-frame clones and is missing some. Of over 150,000 clones in the sample, 45% to 70% were seen once. Sequencing was done on a sample of CD8+ T cells sorted from blood. The source is a human donor in good health. Both conserved end residues are part of each CDR3. A D gene is named only where the DNA matches it firmly. The size field is filled for only some rows; it gives once, few, many or a size class.

abundance: .; d_gene: .; v_gene: TRBV9; j_gene: TRBJ1-6; CDR3aa: CASSVDRVGPSSPLHF; CDR3nt: TGTGCCAGCAGCGTAGATAGAGTGGGACCGTCTTCACCCCTCCACTTT
abundance: .; d_gene: .; v_gene: TRBV13; j_gene: TRBJ2-5; CDR3aa: CASSIRQAQETQYF; CDR3nt: TGTGCCAGCAGCATTAGACAGGCTCAAGAGACCCAGTACTTC
abundance: once; d_gene: .; v_gene: TRBV29-1; j_gene: TRBJ2-2; CDR3aa: CSGGMNTGELFF; CDR3nt: TGCAGCGGGGGGATGAACACCGGGGAGCTGTTTTTT
abundance: once; d_gene: .; v_gene: TRBV29-1; j_gene: TRBJ1-2; CDR3aa: CSVAEGGANYGYTF; CDR3nt: TGCAGCGTTGCCGAGGGCGGCGCTAACTATGGCTACACCTTC
abundance: few; d_gene: .; v_gene: TRBV23-1; j_gene: TRBJ2-2; CDR3aa: CASSQSDVSEGELFF; CDR3nt: TGCGCCAGCAGTCAATCGGACGTTTCTGAAGGGGAGCTGTTTTTT
abundance: .; d_gene: .; v_gene: TRBV29-1; j_gene: TRBJ2-2; CDR3aa: CSVVQENTGELFF; CDR3nt: TGCAGCGTTGTGCAGGAAAACACCGGGGAGCTGTTTTTT
abundance: .; d_gene: .; v_gene: TRBV5-1; j_gene: TRBJ2-1; CDR3aa: CASSLEQVLIDEQFF; CDR3nt: TGCGCCAGCAGCTTGGAGCAGGTTTTAATCGATGAGCAGTTCTTC
abundance: few; d_gene: .; v_gene: TRBV30; j_gene: TRBJ2-3; CDR3aa: CAWSVSNGPDTQYF; CDR3nt: TGTGCCTGGAGTGTAAGCAACGGTCCAGATACGCAGTATTTT
abundance: .; d_gene: TRBD1; v_gene: TRBV5-6; j_gene: TRBJ1-1; CDR3aa: CASSFSTGRTEAFF; CDR3nt: TGTGCCAGCAGCTTTTCGACAGGGAGGACTGAAGCTTTCTTT
abundance: .; d_gene: .; v_gene: TRBV13; j_gene: TRBJ1-1; CDR3aa: CASGGLLNTEAFF; CDR3nt: TGTGCCTCGGGGGGGCTCTTGAACACTGAAGCTTTCTTT
abundance: few; d_gene: .; v_gene: TRBV12-5; j_gene: TRBJ1-2; CDR3aa: CASGLGGSYGYTF; CDR3nt: TGTGCTAGTGGTTTAGGGGGTTCCTATGGCTACACCTTC
abundance: few; d_gene: TRBD1; v_gene: TRBV6-5; j_gene: TRBJ1-1; CDR3aa: CASTGTGGRAFF; CDR3nt: TGTGCCAGCACCGGGACAGGGGGAAGAGCTTTCTTT
abundance: .; d_gene: .; v_gene: TRBV9; j_gene: TRBJ2-3; CDR3aa: CASSVEAWSTDTQYF; CDR3nt: TGTGCCAGCAGCGTAGAGGCCTGGTCCACAGATACGCAGTATTTT
abundance: .; d_gene: .; v_gene: TRBV6-5; j_gene: TRBJ2-3; CDR3aa: CASSTVSTDTQYF; CDR3nt: TGTGCCAGCAGTACAGTGAGCACAGATACGCAGTATTTT
abundance: .; d_gene: .; v_gene: TRBV7-8; j_gene: TRBJ2-5; CDR3aa: CASSSTGGVQETQYF; CDR3nt: TGTGCCAGCAGCTCCACGGGTGGCGTCCAAGAGACCCAGTACTTC
abundance: .; d_gene: .; v_gene: TRBV19; j_gene: TRBJ2-1; CDR3aa: CASSIKGRDNEQFF; CDR3nt: TGTGCCAGTAGTATTAAAGGCAGAGACAATGAGCAGTTCTTC
abundance: few; d_gene: .; v_gene: TRBV6-5; j_gene: TRBJ1-1; CDR3aa: CASSERLWTEAFF; CDR3nt: TGTGCCAGCAGTGAGCGACTGTGGACTGAAGCTTTCTTT
abundance: few; d_gene: .; v_gene: TRBV15; j_gene: TRBJ2-5; CDR3aa: CATSPEGGNRETQYF; CDR3nt: TGTGCCACCAGCCCCGAGGGGGGGAACCGGGAGACCCAGTACTTC
abundance: .; d_gene: TRBD1; v_gene: TRBV30; j_gene: TRBJ2-7; CDR3aa: CAWRKQTGGYPYEQYF; CDR3nt: TGTGCCTGGAGGAAACAGACAGGGGGCTATCCCTACGAGCAGTACTTC
abundance: .; d_gene: TRBD1; v_gene: TRBV2; j_gene: TRBJ2-3; CDR3aa: CAWTGKVLSTDTQYF; CDR3nt: TGTGCCTGGACAGGGAAGGTGCTGAGCACAGATACGCAGTATTTT
abundance: .; d_gene: .; v_gene: TRBV6-5; j_gene: TRBJ2-1; CDR3aa: CASRLGDSYNEQFF; CDR3nt: TGTGCCAGCAGGCTGGGGGACTCCTACAATGAGCAGTTCTTC
abundance: .; d_gene: .; v_gene: TRBV9; j_gene: TRBJ2-3; CDR3aa: CASSRSGGTDTQYF; CDR3nt: TGTGCCAGCAGCAGGTCAGGGGGCACAGATACGCAGTATTTT
abundance: once; d_gene: TRBD2; v_gene: TRBV30; j_gene: TRBJ2-3; CDR3aa: CAWSGASGAPDTQYF; CDR3nt: TGTGCCTGGAGTGGAGCGAGCGGGGCCCCAGATACGCAGTATTTT
abundance: few; d_gene: TRBD1; v_gene: TRBV29-1; j_gene: TRBJ2-2; CDR3aa: CSATGPTGELFF; CDR3nt: TGCAGCGCGACAGGGCCCACCGGGGAGCTGTTTTTT
abundance: .; d_gene: TRBD2; v_gene: TRBV19; j_gene: TRBJ2-1; CDR3aa: CASSLRLAYSYNEQFF; CDR3nt: TGTGCCAGTAGTCTTCGACTAGCTTACTCCTACAATGAGCAGTTCTTC
abundance: .; d_gene: TRBD1; v_gene: TRBV19; j_gene: TRBJ1-1; CDR3aa: CASSADRGRTEAFF; CDR3nt: TGTGCCAGTAGTGCCGACAGGGGGAGAACTGAAGCTTTCTTT
abundance: many; d_gene: TRBD1; v_gene: TRBV6-6; j_gene: TRBJ2-2; CDR3aa: CASSGGQEKNTGELFF; CDR3nt: TGTGCCAGCAGTGGGGGACAGGAGAAGAACACCGGGGAGCTGTTTTTT
abundance: few; d_gene: .; v_gene: TRBV29-1; j_gene: TRBJ1-1; CDR3aa: CAERVNTEAFF; CDR3nt: TGCGCGGAACGGGTGAACACTGAAGCTTTCTTT
abundance: few; d_gene: .; v_gene: TRBV5-6; j_gene: TRBJ2-5; CDR3aa: CASGLYGSQETQYF; CDR3nt: TGTGCCAGCGGCTTGTACGGATCTCAAGAGACCCAGTACTTC
abundance: .; d_gene: TRBD2; v_gene: TRBV29-1; j_gene: TRBJ2-3; CDR3aa: CSATSGGFRIDTQYF; CDR3nt: TGCAGCGCTACTAGCGGGGGCTTTCGGATAGATACGCAGTATTTT
abundance: .; d_gene: .; v_gene: TRBV5-1; j_gene: TRBJ2-7; CDR3aa: CASSPDSYEQYF; CDR3nt: TGCGCCAGCAGTCCGGATTCCTACGAGCAGTACTTC
abundance: .; d_gene: .; v_gene: TRBV2; j_gene: TRBJ2-5; CDR3aa: CASGGAQETQYF; CDR3nt: TGTGCCAGCGGGGGGGCACAAGAGACCCAGTACTTC
abundance: .; d_gene: .; v_gene: TRBV25-1; j_gene: TRBJ2-1; CDR3aa: CASSEWLDSEQFF; CDR3nt: TGTGCCAGCAGTGAATGGTTGGACAGTGAGCAGTTCTTC
abundance: few; d_gene: .; v_gene: TRBV27; j_gene: TRBJ2-3; CDR3aa: CASSLGPTDTQYF; CDR3nt: TGTGCCAGCAGTTTGGGCCCAACAGATACGCAGTATTTT
abundance: .; d_gene: TRBD1; v_gene: TRBV11-2; j_gene: TRBJ1-1; CDR3aa: CASSLGDRANTEAFF; CDR3nt: TGTGCCAGCAGCTTAGGGGACAGGGCGAACACTGAAGCTTTCTTT
abundance: .; d_gene: TRBD2; v_gene: TRBV29-1; j_gene: TRBJ2-1; CDR3aa: CSVVAGGDYNEQFF; CDR3nt: TGCAGCGTTGTAGCGGGGGGCGACTACAATGAGCAGTTCTTC
abundance: .; d_gene: TRBD1; v_gene: TRBV6-5; j_gene: TRBJ2-7; CDR3aa: CASSSLGTGAAYEQYF; CDR3nt: TGTGCCAGCAGTTCGCTCGGGACAGGGGCCGCCTACGAGCAGTACTTC
abundance: .; d_gene: .; v_gene: TRBV4-1; j_gene: TRBJ1-6; CDR3aa: CASSQGPWNSPLHF; CDR3nt: TGCGCCAGCAGCCAAGGGCCCTGGAATTCACCCCTCCACTTT
abundance: .; d_gene: .; v_gene: TRBV5-1; j_gene: TRBJ1-1; CDR3aa: CASSYNLEAAFF; CDR3nt: TGCGCCAGCAGTTATAACCTCGAGGCGGCTTTCTTT
abundance: few; d_gene: .; v_gene: TRBV29-1; j_gene: TRBJ1-2; CDR3aa: CSVEGYGHGYTF; CDR3nt: TGCAGCGTTGAGGGGTACGGCCATGGCTACACCTTC
abundance: few; d_gene: TRBD1; v_gene: TRBV12-5; j_gene: TRBJ2-4; CDR3aa: CASGSTGENIQYF; CDR3nt: TGTGCTAGTGGTTCGACAGGGGAAAACATTCAGTACTTC
abundance: .; d_gene: TRBD1; v_gene: TRBV6-5; j_gene: TRBJ2-2; CDR3aa: CASSYGTGNTGELFF; CDR3nt: TGTGCCAGCAGTTACGGGACAGGGAACACCGGGGAGCTGTTTTTT
abundance: once; d_gene: .; v_gene: TRBV5-6; j_gene: TRBJ1-1; CDR3aa: CASSAGVNTEAFF; CDR3nt: TGTGCCAGCAGCGCAGGGGTTAACACTGAAGCTTTCTTT
abundance: .; d_gene: .; v_gene: TRBV5-1; j_gene: TRBJ2-7; CDR3aa: CASSSEDYEQYF; CDR3nt: TGCGCCAGCAGCTCCGAAGACTACGAGCAGTACTTC
abundance: .; d_gene: TRBD2; v_gene: TRBV29-1; j_gene: TRBJ2-3; CDR3aa: CSVDGLRLAGGTTDTQYF; CDR3nt: TGCAGCGTTGATGGGCTGCGTCTGGCGGGGGGGACCACAGATACGCAGTATTTT
abundance: few; d_gene: .; v_gene: TRBV19; j_gene: TRBJ1-1; CDR3aa: CASSSRGRTEAFF; CDR3nt: TGTGCCAGTAGTAGTCGGGGTCGGACTGAAGCTTTCTTT